The rows below give T cell receptor beta chains drawn from one sample of a study of read filtering for tumor transcriptome and immune sequencing. TCRdb ran MiXCR on the reads and lists one entry per CDR3 protein. The repertoire holds about 90,000 distinct CDR3 sequences, approximately 13% seen once, with about 16% in the top ten. Sequencing was done on a sample of a population of CD138-negative cells sorted from bone marrow. The receptors come from a donor at least 40 years old with multiple myeloma. CDR3s include the opening cysteine and the closing phenylalanine or tryptophan.

TRBV12-3/TRBV12-4	CASIRTGGTEAFF
TRBV5-5	CASSPRGVGAGTEAFF
TRBV27	CASSSLGSPGANVLTF
TRBV7-9	CASSRPGQGAGEQYF
TRBV3-1	CASGGLANTGELFF
TRBV7-9	CASSRPREIDTQYF
TRBV11-2	CASSLYSPLTGGEQFF
TRBV20-1	CSATRSGRADNEQFF
TRBV20-1	CSARDRRGGSTEAFF
TRBV28	CASSLVAIAGAGETQYF
TRBV28	CASSLRGDIQYF
TRBV3-1	CASSPISGSQETQYF
TRBV4-2	CASSQDPRPSGPTDTQYF
TRBV7-9	CASSSLGLRSDEQFF
TRBV7-3	CASRTGGSTDTQYF
TRBV7-9	CASHRDRVTEAFF
TRBV5-1	CASSLGQGAGELFF
TRBV6-5	CASYSGMGNTIYF
TRBV5-1	CASSLDWTAGVTEAFF
TRBV4-1	CASSHHTGPTEAFF
TRBV19	CASSSGTLTPETQYF
TRBV29-1	CSVSDPRETQYF
TRBV18	CASSPKGLAAYNEQFF
TRBV29-1	CSVIPSGTSTDTQYF
TRBV29-1	CRGIAKNIQYF
TRBV18	CASSLEGAASTGELFF
TRBV5-1	CASSFGRGTDTQYF
TRBV29-1	CSVQQGTSRAANEKLFF
TRBV21-1	CASSSPGTSGRGSNEQFF
TRBV20-1	CSASGQGGTDTQYF
TRBV28	CASSDGLLGGETQYF
TRBV11-2	CASSSLLGRADTDTQYF
TRBV19	CASSIGGKGSGELFF
TRBV6-4	CASSKTGNSYNEQFF
TRBV7-8	CASSTIPRDRGTWMNTEAFF
TRBV28	CASSSHTASSYNEQFF
TRBV18	CASSPGRSGVTEAFF
TRBV7-2	CASSLAGSNNEQFF
TRBV6-2/TRBV6-3	CASSRTSTAYNEQFF
TRBV3-1	CASSQGGPGNQPQHF
TRBV15	CATSRDRGRTSGRASETQYF
TRBV5-1	CASSLDGNEQFF
TRBV7-3	CASSLNQASGSEQYF
TRBV29-1	CSVCFGQNQETQYF
TRBV11-3	CASSPLTGTHGYTF
TRBV20-1	CSASRLGGEQFF